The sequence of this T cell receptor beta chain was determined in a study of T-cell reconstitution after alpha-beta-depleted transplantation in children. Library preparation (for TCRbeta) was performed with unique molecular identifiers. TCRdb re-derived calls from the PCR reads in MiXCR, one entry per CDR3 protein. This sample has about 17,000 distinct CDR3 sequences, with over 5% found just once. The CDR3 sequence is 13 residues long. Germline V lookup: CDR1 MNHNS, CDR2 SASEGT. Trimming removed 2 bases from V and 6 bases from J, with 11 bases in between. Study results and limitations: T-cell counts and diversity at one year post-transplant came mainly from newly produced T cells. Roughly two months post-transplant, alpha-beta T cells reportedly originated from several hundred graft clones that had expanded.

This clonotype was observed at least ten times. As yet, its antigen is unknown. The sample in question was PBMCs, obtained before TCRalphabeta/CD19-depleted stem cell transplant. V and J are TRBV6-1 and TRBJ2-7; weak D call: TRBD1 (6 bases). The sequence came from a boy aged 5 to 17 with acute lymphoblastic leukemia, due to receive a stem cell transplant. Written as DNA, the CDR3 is TGTGCCAGCAGTGAATCTTCCAGGGGCGAGCAGTACTTC. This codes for CASSESSRGEQYF.